These T cell receptor beta chains were read from a single sample in a study of CD8 T cells in Susac syndrome. One entry per CDR3 protein results from TCRdb running MiXCR on the immunoSEQ multiplex PCR reads. The sample has about 150,000 distinct CDR3 sequences; about 90% are singletons. Sequenced material: CD4+ T cells from PBMCs. The origin of the receptors is a human donor in good health. Both conserved end residues are part of each CDR3. The D gene is left open where the match is weak. Only some rows state a clone size, as once, few, many or a class for expanded clones.

j_gene: TRBJ2-2
abundance: -
d_gene: -
v_gene: TRBV28
CDR3aa: CASSSPGVNTGELFF
CDR3nt: TGTGCCAGCAGTTCCCCGGGAGTAAACACCGGGGAGCTGTTTTTT

j_gene: TRBJ1-2
abundance: -
d_gene: -
v_gene: TRBV6-2/TRBV6-3
CDR3aa: CASNQWQNGYTF
CDR3nt: TGTGCCAGCAACCAGTGGCAGAACGGCTACACCTTC

j_gene: TRBJ2-1
abundance: -
d_gene: -
v_gene: TRBV28
CDR3aa: CASSLFTTRSNEQFF
CDR3nt: TGTGCCAGCAGTTTGTTTACAACACGGAGCAATGAGCAGTTCTTC

j_gene: TRBJ2-2
abundance: -
d_gene: TRBD2
v_gene: TRBV3-1
CDR3aa: CASSPWTSGDTGELFF
CDR3nt: TGTGCCAGCAGCCCTTGGACTAGCGGGGACACCGGGGAGCTGTTTTTT

j_gene: TRBJ1-1
abundance: -
d_gene: TRBD1
v_gene: TRBV19
CDR3aa: CASSIPGTVNTEAFF
CDR3nt: TGTGCCAGTAGTATCCCGGGGACAGTTAACACTGAAGCTTTCTTT

j_gene: TRBJ2-2
abundance: -
d_gene: -
v_gene: TRBV6-6
CDR3aa: CALRGANTGELFF
CDR3nt: TGTGCCCTCCGGGGGGCCAACACCGGGGAGCTGTTTTTT

j_gene: TRBJ2-5
abundance: -
d_gene: TRBD2
v_gene: TRBV5-1
CDR3aa: CASSLASGDETQYF
CDR3nt: TGCGCCAGCAGCTTGGCTAGCGGGGATGAGACCCAGTACTTC

j_gene: TRBJ1-1
abundance: -
d_gene: -
v_gene: TRBV5-1
CDR3aa: CASSPDTEPFF
CDR3nt: TGCGCCAGCAGCCCGGACACGGAACCTTTCTTT

j_gene: TRBJ2-5
abundance: -
d_gene: -
v_gene: TRBV20-1
CDR3aa: CSARVGAETQYF
CDR3nt: TGCAGTGCTAGAGTTGGCGCAGAGACCCAGTACTTC

j_gene: TRBJ2-2
abundance: -
d_gene: TRBD2
v_gene: TRBV3-1
CDR3aa: CASSQGGAGGPNTGELFF
CDR3nt: TGTGCCAGCAGCCAAGGGGGTGCGGGAGGCCCGAACACCGGGGAGCTGTTTTTT

j_gene: TRBJ2-2
abundance: -
d_gene: TRBD1
v_gene: TRBV28
CDR3aa: CASIQGQGNTGELFF
CDR3nt: TGTGCCAGCATCCAGGGACAGGGGAACACCGGGGAGCTGTTTTTT

j_gene: TRBJ2-1
abundance: -
d_gene: TRBD2
v_gene: TRBV20-1
CDR3aa: CSARRENSYNEQFF
CDR3nt: TGCAGTGCTAGGCGGGAGAACTCCTACAATGAGCAGTTCTTC

j_gene: TRBJ1-6
abundance: -
d_gene: -
v_gene: TRBV7-8
CDR3aa: CASSFGNNSPLHF
CDR3nt: TGTGCCAGCAGCTTTGGAAATAATTCACCCCTCCACTTT

j_gene: TRBJ1-4
abundance: once
d_gene: -
v_gene: TRBV7-2
CDR3aa: CASSLDWSNEKLFF
CDR3nt: TGTGCCAGCAGCTTAGACTGGAGTAATGAAAAACTGTTTTTT

j_gene: TRBJ2-7
abundance: -
d_gene: TRBD2
v_gene: TRBV11-2
CDR3aa: CASSSSGRPYEQYF
CDR3nt: TGTGCCAGCAGCTCGAGCGGGAGACCCTACGAGCAGTACTTC

j_gene: TRBJ1-2
abundance: -
d_gene: TRBD1
v_gene: TRBV4-1
CDR3aa: CASSQGEAGGEYGYTF
CDR3nt: TGCGCCAGCAGCCAAGGAGAGGCAGGGGGGGAGTATGGCTACACCTTC

j_gene: TRBJ1-5
abundance: -
d_gene: TRBD1
v_gene: TRBV7-9
CDR3aa: CASSSGTGESNQPQHF
CDR3nt: TGTGCCAGCAGCTCGGGGACAGGGGAAAGCAATCAGCCCCAGCATTTT

j_gene: TRBJ2-5
abundance: -
d_gene: -
v_gene: TRBV15
CDR3aa: CATSRDRTQETQYF
CDR3nt: TGTGCCACCAGCAGAGATAGGACCCAAGAGACCCAGTACTTC

j_gene: TRBJ2-5
abundance: -
d_gene: TRBD2
v_gene: TRBV7-9
CDR3aa: CASSPEGGVETQYF
CDR3nt: TGTGCCAGCAGCCCCGAGGGAGGGGTGGAGACCCAGTACTTC

j_gene: TRBJ1-5
abundance: -
d_gene: -
v_gene: TRBV19
CDR3aa: CASSLQGNSNQPQHF
CDR3nt: TGTGCCAGTAGTCTTCAAGGGAATAGCAATCAGCCCCAGCATTTT

j_gene: TRBJ2-5
abundance: -
d_gene: -
v_gene: TRBV19
CDR3aa: CASSGRLWETQYF
CDR3nt: TGTGCCAGTAGTGGGAGGTTATGGGAGACCCAGTACTTC

j_gene: TRBJ1-2
abundance: once
d_gene: -
v_gene: TRBV5-1
CDR3aa: CASSVGRTVFDGYTF
CDR3nt: TGCGCCAGCAGCGTAGGGAGGACAGTTTTCGATGGCTACACCTTC

j_gene: TRBJ2-7
abundance: -
d_gene: -
v_gene: TRBV25-1
CDR3aa: CASGHRDEQYF
CDR3nt: TGTGCCAGCGGACACCGGGACGAGCAGTACTTC

j_gene: TRBJ1-4
abundance: -
d_gene: -
v_gene: TRBV5-5
CDR3aa: CASSRGPAQEKLFF
CDR3nt: TGTGCCAGCAGCCGAGGACCAGCCCAGGAAAAACTGTTTTTT

j_gene: TRBJ1-1
abundance: -
d_gene: -
v_gene: TRBV7-9
CDR3aa: CASSLARRVNTEAFF
CDR3nt: TGTGCCAGCAGCTTAGCACGCAGGGTGAACACTGAAGCTTTCTTT

j_gene: TRBJ1-1
abundance: -
d_gene: -
v_gene: TRBV18
CDR3aa: CASSPMQGYTEAFF
CDR3nt: TGTGCCAGCTCACCAATGCAGGGGTACACTGAAGCTTTCTTT

j_gene: TRBJ2-5
abundance: once
d_gene: TRBD2
v_gene: TRBV20-1
CDR3aa: CSASSGGKETQYF
CDR3nt: TGCAGTGCCTCCAGCGGGGGAAAAGAGACCCAGTACTTC

j_gene: TRBJ2-5
abundance: -
d_gene: -
v_gene: TRBV4-1
CDR3aa: CASSPTGQGGETQYF
CDR3nt: TGCGCCAGCAGCCCAACCGGACAGGGAGGGGAGACCCAGTACTTC

j_gene: TRBJ2-7
abundance: -
d_gene: -
v_gene: TRBV7-2
CDR3aa: CASSLVHWQTHEQYF
CDR3nt: TGTGCCAGCAGCTTAGTTCACTGGCAGACCCACGAGCAGTACTTC

j_gene: TRBJ2-7
abundance: once
d_gene: TRBD1
v_gene: TRBV28
CDR3aa: CASSLSGTGGIEQYF
CDR3nt: TGTGCCAGCAGTTTATCTGGGACAGGGGGCATCGAGCAGTACTTC

j_gene: TRBJ2-4
abundance: -
d_gene: -
v_gene: TRBV27
CDR3aa: CASSRTGGWENIQYF
CDR3nt: TGTGCCAGCAGTCGGACTGGCGGATGGGAAAACATTCAGTACTTC

j_gene: TRBJ2-2
abundance: -
d_gene: -
v_gene: TRBV18
CDR3aa: CASSRNWGRNTGELFF
CDR3nt: TGTGCCAGCTCACGGAATTGGGGGCGGAACACCGGGGAGCTGTTTTTT

j_gene: TRBJ2-5
abundance: -
d_gene: -
v_gene: TRBV29-1
CDR3aa: CSVEQGLQETQYF
CDR3nt: TGCAGCGTTGAGCAGGGGCTCCAAGAGACCCAGTACTTC

j_gene: TRBJ2-3
abundance: -
d_gene: TRBD2
v_gene: TRBV7-2
CDR3aa: CASTSWGTGGDTQYF
CDR3nt: TGTGCCAGCACCTCCTGGGGGACGGGAGGGGATACGCAGTATTTT

j_gene: TRBJ2-7
abundance: -
d_gene: -
v_gene: TRBV28
CDR3aa: CASSHKYEQYF
CDR3nt: TGTGCCAGCAGCCATAAATACGAGCAGTACTTC

j_gene: TRBJ2-3
abundance: -
d_gene: -
v_gene: TRBV19
CDR3aa: CASSIGRILFTDTQYF
CDR3nt: TGTGCCAGTAGTATAGGACGCATATTATTCACAGATACGCAGTATTTT

j_gene: TRBJ2-5
abundance: once
d_gene: TRBD1
v_gene: TRBV29-1
CDR3aa: CSVSRTGGGETQYF
CDR3nt: TGCAGCGTGAGTAGGACAGGGGGCGGCGAGACCCAGTACTTC

j_gene: TRBJ2-1
abundance: -
d_gene: -
v_gene: TRBV21-1
CDR3aa: CASSNHGSGRHQYNEQFF
CDR3nt: TGTGCCAGCAGCAATCATGGTAGCGGGAGGCACCAATACAATGAGCAGTTCTTC

j_gene: TRBJ2-2
abundance: -
d_gene: -
v_gene: TRBV9
CDR3aa: CASSVRDGPNTGELFF
CDR3nt: TGTGCCAGCAGCGTACGGGACGGGCCGAACACCGGGGAGCTGTTTTTT

j_gene: TRBJ1-1
abundance: -
d_gene: TRBD1
v_gene: TRBV23-1
CDR3aa: CASSQDAGTAQRDTEAFF
CDR3nt: TGCGCCAGCAGTCAAGACGCCGGGACAGCCCAACGGGACACTGAAGCTTTCTTT

j_gene: TRBJ1-1
abundance: few
d_gene: TRBD1
v_gene: TRBV5-1
CDR3aa: CASSWGTALNTEAFF
CDR3nt: TGCGCCAGCAGCTGGGGGACAGCTTTGAACACTGAAGCTTTCTTT

j_gene: TRBJ2-1
abundance: -
d_gene: TRBD1
v_gene: TRBV5-1
CDR3aa: CASSLAGTGTIYEQFF
CDR3nt: TGCGCCAGCAGCTTGGCCGGGACAGGGACAATATATGAGCAGTTCTTC

j_gene: TRBJ1-3
abundance: -
d_gene: -
v_gene: TRBV7-9
CDR3aa: CASSFTASGNTIYF
CDR3nt: TGTGCCAGCAGCTTCACAGCCTCTGGAAACACCATATATTTT

j_gene: TRBJ1-5
abundance: -
d_gene: TRBD1
v_gene: TRBV7-2
CDR3aa: CASSLAGTGISNQPQHF
CDR3nt: TGTGCCAGCAGCTTAGCCGGGACAGGAATAAGCAATCAGCCCCAGCATTTT

j_gene: TRBJ1-1
abundance: -
d_gene: -
v_gene: TRBV24-1
CDR3aa: CATRPSSGAEAFF
CDR3nt: TGTGCCACCAGGCCGTCCAGCGGCGCTGAAGCTTTCTTT

j_gene: TRBJ2-3
abundance: -
d_gene: -
v_gene: TRBV20-1
CDR3aa: CSARTRSLDSTDTQYF
CDR3nt: TGCAGTGCTCGTACTAGGAGTCTGGACAGCACAGATACGCAGTATTTT

j_gene: TRBJ1-4
abundance: -
d_gene: -
v_gene: TRBV6-5
CDR3aa: CASSYSPGVGEKLFF
CDR3nt: TGTGCCAGCAGTTACTCTCCTGGGGTGGGAGAAAAACTGTTTTTT

j_gene: TRBJ2-4
abundance: -
d_gene: TRBD1
v_gene: TRBV29-1
CDR3aa: CSVRTGENIQYF
CDR3nt: TGCAGCGTTAGGACAGGGGAAAACATTCAGTACTTC

j_gene: TRBJ1-1
abundance: -
d_gene: -
v_gene: TRBV7-2
CDR3aa: CASSSGRNTEVFF
CDR3nt: TGTGCCAGCAGCTCAGGCAGAAACACTGAAGTTTTCTTT